Listed below are T cell receptor beta chains from one sample, sequenced in a study of human T cells and chemical hapten exposure. MiXCR, applied by TCRdb to the RACE reads, yields one record per CDR3 protein. This sample has approximately 320,000 distinct CDR3 sequences, with roughly 6% found just once. This specimen was whole blood, taken in connection with sensitization to the hapten diphenylcyclopropenone (DPC). These TCRs come from a woman aged 18-29 years with alopecia areata. Some clones in this sample may be carry-over from other donors' samples. The CDR3 runs from the conserved cysteine through the conserved F or W. Fields, in order: clone size, J gene, D gene, V gene, CDR3 protein, CDR3 DNA. D genes are given only for firm matches. Clone size appears in some rows only: once, few, many, or a class for an expanded clone.

>NA|TRBJ1-2|NA|TRBV4-3
CASSHPGFYGYTF
TGCGCCAGCAGCCATCCAGGGTTCTACGGCTACACCTTC
>NA|TRBJ1-1|NA|TRBV3-1
CASSSFILNTEAFF
TGTGCCAGCAGTTCTTTTATACTGAACACTGAAGCTTTCTTT
>NA|TRBJ1-4|TRBD1|TRBV5-1
CASSPDRFNEKLFF
TGCGCCAGCAGCCCGGACAGGTTCAATGAAAAACTGTTTTTT
>few|TRBJ1-5|NA|TRBV28
CASSFTGDGGQPQHF
TGTGCCAGCAGTTTTACGGGGGATGGAGGTCAGCCCCAGCATTTT
>NA|TRBJ2-5|NA|TRBV6-6
CASSNRMETQYF
TGTGCCAGCAGTAACAGGATGGAGACCCAGTACTTC
>many|TRBJ1-5|NA|TRBV12-3/TRBV12-4
CASSLGAGTNQPQHF
TGTGCCAGCAGTTTAGGAGCAGGGACCAATCAGCCCCAGCATTTT
>few|TRBJ2-1|NA|TRBV20-1
CSPRGAEVLLNEQFF
TGCAGTCCCCGCGGTGCAGAGGTCCTCCTGAATGAGCAGTTCTTC
>NA|TRBJ1-1|NA|TRBV20-1
CSAREGGGGTEAFF
TGCAGTGCTAGAGAAGGTGGGGGTGGCACTGAAGCTTTCTTT
>many|TRBJ2-1|NA|TRBV10-3
CAIRRGGGATIGNEQFF
TGTGCCATCCGGAGGGGCGGGGGCGCGACGATCGGCAATGAGCAGTTCTTC
>NA|TRBJ1-2|TRBD1|TRBV29-1
CSVRDSLVDYGYTF
TGCAGCGTGAGGGACAGTCTTGTGGACTATGGCTACACCTTC
>few|TRBJ2-2|TRBD2|TRBV27
CASSLAGEGSGELFF
TGTGCCAGCAGCCTCGCCGGGGAGGGGTCCGGGGAGCTGTTTTTT
>NA|TRBJ1-1|NA|TRBV15
CATSRAGGRGYTEAFF
TGTGCCACCAGCAGAGCGGGGGGTAGGGGTTACACTGAAGCTTTCTTT
>many|TRBJ1-1|NA|TRBV5-5
CASSLGGGRFAGAFF
TGTGCCAGCAGCTTGGGTGGCGGGCGCTTCGCGGGAGCTTTCTTT
>NA|TRBJ2-2|NA|TRBV15
CASQEAPTGELFF
TGTGCCTCCCAAGAAGCGCCAACCGGGGAGCTGTTTTTT
>many|TRBJ2-7|NA|TRBV28
CASSLTGPYEQYF
TGTGCCAGCAGTTTGACAGGCCCGTACGAGCAGTACTTC
>NA|TRBJ1-4|NA|TRBV28
CASNDSPPNEKLFF
TGTGCCAGCAATGACAGCCCCCCTAATGAAAAACTGTTTTTT
>NA|TRBJ2-3|NA|TRBV10-3
CAISAQTSTDTQYF
TGTGCCATCAGTGCTCAGACTAGCACAGATACGCAGTATTTT
>NA|TRBJ2-3|NA|TRBV6-2/TRBV6-3
CASSYGGRPDTQYF
TGTGCCAGCAGTTACGGAGGACGCCCAGATACGCAGTATTTT
>NA|TRBJ2-1|NA|TRBV9
CASSKVGNEQFF
TGTGCCAGCAGCAAGGTTGGCAATGAGCAGTTCTTC
>many|TRBJ2-5|TRBD1|TRBV2
CASSGQGADETQYF
TGTGCCAGCAGTGGTCAGGGGGCGGACGAGACCCAGTACTTC
>NA|TRBJ2-7|NA|TRBV6-1
CASRDAGRDLYEQYF
TGTGCCAGCAGAGACGCGGGGCGAGACCTCTACGAGCAGTACTTC
>few|TRBJ2-7|TRBD2|TRBV7-8
CASSSLAGVNYEQYF
TGTGCCAGCAGCTCACTAGCGGGAGTGAACTACGAGCAGTACTTC
>few|TRBJ1-5|NA|TRBV6-2/TRBV6-3
CASSYPGQTNSNQPQHF
TGTGCCAGCAGTTACCCCGGACAGACTAATAGCAATCAGCCCCAGCATTTT
>NA|TRBJ2-3|NA|TRBV18
CASSRNDRLSTDTQYF
TGTGCCAGCTCACGAAATGACAGGTTAAGCACAGATACGCAGTATTTT
>many|TRBJ1-1|NA|TRBV10-3
CAISERGNSEAFF
TGTGCCATCAGTGAGAGGGGGAACAGCGAAGCTTTCTTT
>NA|TRBJ2-3|TRBD1|TRBV7-2
CAGSNRDRATDTQYF
TGTGCCGGCAGCAACCGGGACAGGGCGACAGATACGCAGTATTTT
>NA|TRBJ1-2|NA|TRBV24-1
CATSGDNYGYTF
TGTGCCACCAGTGGGGACAACTATGGCTACACCTTC
>many|TRBJ2-4|TRBD1|TRBV20-1
CSARDDRGAKNIQYF
TGCAGTGCTAGAGACGACAGGGGAGCCAAAAACATTCAGTACTTC
>few|TRBJ2-1|TRBD2|TRBV20-1
CSARLPGLAGYNEQFF
TGCAGTGCTAGATTACCGGGACTAGCGGGATACAATGAGCAGTTCTTC
>many|TRBJ1-1|NA|TRBV10-3
CAIRADTNTEAFF
TGTGCCATCAGAGCTGACACTAACACTGAAGCTTTCTTT
>many|TRBJ2-3|TRBD1|TRBV6-5
CASSYSSGQGTDTQYF
TGTGCCAGCAGTTACAGCTCAGGACAGGGGACAGATACGCAGTATTTT
>few|TRBJ1-6|NA|TRBV12-3/TRBV12-4
CASSRGGSLSPLHF
TGTGCCAGCAGCCGAGGGGGATCTCTTTCACCCCTCCACTTT
>many|TRBJ1-1|NA|TRBV5-1
CASSPNTGNQEAFF
TGCGCCAGCAGCCCAAACACAGGGAATCAGGAAGCTTTCTTT
>many|TRBJ2-5|TRBD1|TRBV7-2
CASSFTGTGDQYF
TGTGCCAGCAGCTTCACTGGGACAGGCGACCAGTACTTC
>few|TRBJ2-7|NA|TRBV27
CASSFSRASYEQYF
TGTGCCAGCAGTTTCAGCAGGGCCTCCTACGAGCAGTACTTC
>few|TRBJ1-4|TRBD1|TRBV4-3
CASRTGTGGGYEKLFF
TGCGCCAGTAGGACCGGGACAGGGGGCGGTTATGAAAAACTGTTTTTT
>few|TRBJ2-4|TRBD1|TRBV5-1
CASSARQGAKNIQYF
TGCGCCAGCAGCGCGAGACAGGGAGCCAAAAACATTCAGTACTTC
>many|TRBJ1-4|NA|TRBV4-3
CASSQENRDIDEKLFF
TGCGCCAGCAGCCAAGAAAACCGGGACATCGATGAAAAACTGTTTTTT
>few|TRBJ1-3|NA|TRBV5-4
CASSYGLQSSGNTIYF
TGTGCCAGCAGTTACGGGCTACAGAGTTCCGGAAACACCATATATTTT
>many|TRBJ2-3|NA|TRBV2
CASPLGQTELDTQYF
TGTGCCAGCCCCCTCGGACAGACGGAGCTAGATACGCAGTATTTT
>NA|TRBJ1-4|NA|TRBV5-5
CASSFHRELNEKLFF
TGTGCCAGCAGCTTCCACAGGGAACTTAATGAAAAACTGTTTTTT
>NA|TRBJ2-1|TRBD2|TRBV9
CASSVGGGPHNEQFF
TGTGCCAGCAGCGTTGGCGGGGGTCCCCACAATGAGCAGTTCTTC
>few|TRBJ2-2|TRBD1|TRBV18
CASSPDRAGELFF
TGTGCCAGCTCACCCGACAGGGCCGGGGAGCTGTTTTTT
>NA|TRBJ1-4|NA|TRBV9
CASSARGGDEKLFF
TGTGCCAGCAGCGCTAGGGGCGGGGATGAAAAACTGTTTTTT
>few|TRBJ2-7|NA|TRBV6-6
CASAWGSDEQYF
TGTGCCAGCGCATGGGGGTCCGACGAGCAGTACTTC
>few|TRBJ1-1|TRBD1|TRBV10-3
CAILPGQGGNTEAFF
TGTGCCATTTTGCCGGGACAGGGGGGGAACACTGAAGCTTTCTTT
>many|TRBJ1-1|NA|TRBV12-5
CASGLGATGNMVEAFF
TGTGCTAGTGGTTTGGGTGCTACAGGGAATATGGTTGAAGCTTTCTTT
>NA|TRBJ2-5|TRBD2|TRBV20-1
CSARSGTSGEETQYF
TGCAGTGCTAGATCCGGGACTAGCGGGGAAGAGACCCAGTACTTC
>many|TRBJ2-5|NA|TRBV29-1
CSVGKRETQYF
TGCAGCGTGGGAAAAAGAGAGACCCAGTACTTC
>NA|TRBJ1-1|TRBD1|TRBV7-2
CASSLGQRAEAFF
TGTGCCAGCAGCCTGGGACAGAGGGCTGAAGCTTTCTTT
>few|TRBJ2-1|NA|TRBV18
CASSLDKSSYNEQFF
TGTGCCAGCTCACTGGACAAGAGCTCCTACAATGAGCAGTTCTTC
>NA|TRBJ2-1|NA|TRBV14
CASSQGLGRANEQFF
TGTGCCAGCAGCCAAGGCCTAGGTAGGGCCAATGAGCAGTTCTTC
>NA|TRBJ1-6|NA|TRBV7-8
CASSLYANSPLHF
TGTGCCAGCAGCTTATACGCTAATTCACCCCTCCACTTT